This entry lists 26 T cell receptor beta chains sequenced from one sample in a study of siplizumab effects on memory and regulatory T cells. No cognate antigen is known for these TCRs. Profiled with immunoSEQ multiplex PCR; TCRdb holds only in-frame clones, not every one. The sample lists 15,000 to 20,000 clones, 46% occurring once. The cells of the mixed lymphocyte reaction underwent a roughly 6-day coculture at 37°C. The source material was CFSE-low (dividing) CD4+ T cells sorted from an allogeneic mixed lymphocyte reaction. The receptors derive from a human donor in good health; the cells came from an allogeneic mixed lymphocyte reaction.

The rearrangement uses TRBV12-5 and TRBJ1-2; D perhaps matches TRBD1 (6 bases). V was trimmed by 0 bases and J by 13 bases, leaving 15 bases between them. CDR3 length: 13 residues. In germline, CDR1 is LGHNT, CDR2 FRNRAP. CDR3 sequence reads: CASGLVPFRGSTF. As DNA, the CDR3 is TGTGCTAGTGGTTTGGTCCCCTTCAGGGGTTCCACCTTC.

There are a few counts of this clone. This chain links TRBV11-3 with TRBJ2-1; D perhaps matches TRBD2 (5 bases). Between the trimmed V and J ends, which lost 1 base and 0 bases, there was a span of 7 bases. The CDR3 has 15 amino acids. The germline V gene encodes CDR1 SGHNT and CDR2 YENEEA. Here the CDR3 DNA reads TGTGCCAGCAGCTTAGGCACTAGCTCCTACAATGAGCAGTTCTTC. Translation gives CASSLGTSSYNEQFF.

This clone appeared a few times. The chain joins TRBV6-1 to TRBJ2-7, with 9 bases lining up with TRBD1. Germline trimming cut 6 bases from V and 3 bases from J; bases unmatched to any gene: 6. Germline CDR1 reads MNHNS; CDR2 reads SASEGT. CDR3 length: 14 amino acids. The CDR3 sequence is CASSPGTGSYEQYF. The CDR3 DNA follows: TGTGCCAGCAGCCCCGGGACAGGGAGCTACGAGCAGTACTTC.

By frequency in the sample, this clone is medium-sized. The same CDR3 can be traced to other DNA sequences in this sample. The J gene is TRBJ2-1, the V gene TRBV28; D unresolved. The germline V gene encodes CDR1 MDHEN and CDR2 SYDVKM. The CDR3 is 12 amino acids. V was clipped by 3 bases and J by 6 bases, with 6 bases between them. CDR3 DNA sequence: TGTGCCAGCAGTTTGGGTCCCAATGAGCAGTTCTTC. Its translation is CASSLGPNEQFF.

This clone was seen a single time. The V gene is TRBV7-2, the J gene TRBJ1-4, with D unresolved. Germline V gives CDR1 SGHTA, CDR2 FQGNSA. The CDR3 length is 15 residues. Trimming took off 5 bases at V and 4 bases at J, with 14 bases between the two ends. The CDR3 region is CASSPDRILNEKLFF. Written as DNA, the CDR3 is TGTGCCAGCAGCCCAGATCGGATCCTTAATGAAAAACTGTTTTTT.

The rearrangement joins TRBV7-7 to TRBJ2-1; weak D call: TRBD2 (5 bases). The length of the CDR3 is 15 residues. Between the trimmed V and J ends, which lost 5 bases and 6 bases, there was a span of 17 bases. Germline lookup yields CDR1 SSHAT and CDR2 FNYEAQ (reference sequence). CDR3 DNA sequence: TGTGCCAGCAGCCTCGGACTTGCGGGTGGCAATGAGCAGTTCTTC. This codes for CASSLGLAGGNEQFF.

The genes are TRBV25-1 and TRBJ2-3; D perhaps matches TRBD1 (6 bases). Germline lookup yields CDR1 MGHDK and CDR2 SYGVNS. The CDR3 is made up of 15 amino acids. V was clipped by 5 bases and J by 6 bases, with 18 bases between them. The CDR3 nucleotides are TGTGCCAGCAGTAGGGCGGGCAGGGGTTCTGATACGCAGTATTTT. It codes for CASSRAGRGSDTQYF.

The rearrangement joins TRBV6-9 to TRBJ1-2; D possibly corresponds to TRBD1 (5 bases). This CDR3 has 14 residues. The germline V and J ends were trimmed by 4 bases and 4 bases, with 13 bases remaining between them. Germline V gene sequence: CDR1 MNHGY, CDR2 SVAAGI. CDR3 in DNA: TGTGCCAGCAGTTCGTCGACAGCCCTCTATGGCTACACCTTC. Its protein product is CASSSSTALYGYTF.

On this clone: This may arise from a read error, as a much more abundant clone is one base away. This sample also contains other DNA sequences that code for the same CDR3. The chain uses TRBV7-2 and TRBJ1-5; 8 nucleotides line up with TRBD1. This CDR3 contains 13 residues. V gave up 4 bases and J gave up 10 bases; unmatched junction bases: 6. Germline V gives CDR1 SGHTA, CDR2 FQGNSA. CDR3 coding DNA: TGTGCCAGCAGCTCACAGGGGGGTCAACCCCAGCATTTT. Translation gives CASSSQGGQPQHF. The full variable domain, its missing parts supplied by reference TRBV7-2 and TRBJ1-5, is GAGVSQSPSNKVTEKGKDVELRCDPISGHTALYWYRQSLGQGLEFLIYFQGNSAPDKSGLPSDRFSAERTGGSVSTLTIQRTQQEDSAVYLCASSSQGGQPQHFGDGTRLSIL.

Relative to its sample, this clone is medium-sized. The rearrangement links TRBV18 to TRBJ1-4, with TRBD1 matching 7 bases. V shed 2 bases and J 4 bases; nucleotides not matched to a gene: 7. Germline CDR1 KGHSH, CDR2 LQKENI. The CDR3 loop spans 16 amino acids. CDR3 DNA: TGTGCCAGCTCACCAGGGGCGGGACAGTTTAATGAAAAACTGTTTTTT. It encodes CASSPGAGQFNEKLFF.

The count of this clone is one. CDR3 in DNA: TGTGCCAGCAGTTCAGACCGACGGTTTCAAGCTTTCTTT. It is translated as CASSSDRRFQAFF. The gene calls are TRBV7-2 and TRBJ1-1; no clear D gene. The CDR3 loop spans 13 amino acids. From germline, CDR1 is SGHTA and CDR2 FQGNSA. The V and J ends lost 6 bases and 9 bases respectively, with 17 bases between them.

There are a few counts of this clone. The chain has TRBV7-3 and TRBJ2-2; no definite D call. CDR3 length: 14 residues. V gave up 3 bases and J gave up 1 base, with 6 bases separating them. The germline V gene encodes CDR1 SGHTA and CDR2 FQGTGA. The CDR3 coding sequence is TGTGCCAGCAGCTTTGCAGGGAACACCGGGGAGCTGTTTTTT. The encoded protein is CASSFAGNTGELFF.

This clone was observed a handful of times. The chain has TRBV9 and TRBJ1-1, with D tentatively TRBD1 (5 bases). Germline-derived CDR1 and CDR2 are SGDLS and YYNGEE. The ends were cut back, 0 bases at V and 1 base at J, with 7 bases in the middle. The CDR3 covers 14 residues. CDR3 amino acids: CASSVGGQNTEAFF. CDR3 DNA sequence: TGTGCCAGCAGCGTAGGAGGACAGAACACTGAAGCTTTCTTT.

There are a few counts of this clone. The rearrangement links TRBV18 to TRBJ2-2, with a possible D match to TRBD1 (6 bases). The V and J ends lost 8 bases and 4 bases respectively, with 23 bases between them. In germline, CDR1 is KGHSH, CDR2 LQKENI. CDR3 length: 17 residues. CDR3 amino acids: CASPRSAAGAGTGELFF. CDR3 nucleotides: TGTGCCAGCCCGAGGTCAGCGGCAGGGGCGGGCACCGGGGAGCTGTTTTTT.

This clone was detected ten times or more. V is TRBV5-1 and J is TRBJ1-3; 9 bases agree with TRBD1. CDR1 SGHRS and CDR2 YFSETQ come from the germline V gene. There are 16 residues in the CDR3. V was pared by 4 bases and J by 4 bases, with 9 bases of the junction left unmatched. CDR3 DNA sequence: TGCGCCAGCAGCACCGGGACAGGGAGCTCCGGAAACACCATATATTTT. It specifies CASSTGTGSSGNTIYF. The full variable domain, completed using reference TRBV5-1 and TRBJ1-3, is KAGVTQTPRYLIKTRGQQVTLSCSPISGHRSVSWYQQTPGQGLQFLFEYFSETQRNKGNFPGRFSGRQFSNSRSEMNVSTLELGDSALYLCASSTGTGSSGNTIYFGEGSWLTVV.

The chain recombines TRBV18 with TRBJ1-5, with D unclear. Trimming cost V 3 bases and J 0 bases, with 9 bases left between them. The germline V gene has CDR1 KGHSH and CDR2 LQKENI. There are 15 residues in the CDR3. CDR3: CASSPGQASNQPQHF. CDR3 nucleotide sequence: TGTGCCAGCTCACCTGGGCAGGCTAGCAATCAGCCCCAGCATTTT.

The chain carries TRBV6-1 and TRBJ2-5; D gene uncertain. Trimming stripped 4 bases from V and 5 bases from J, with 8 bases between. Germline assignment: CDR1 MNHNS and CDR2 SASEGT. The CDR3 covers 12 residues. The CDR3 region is CASSVLGETQYF. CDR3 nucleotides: TGTGCCAGCAGTGTACTTGGGGAGACCCAGTACTTC.

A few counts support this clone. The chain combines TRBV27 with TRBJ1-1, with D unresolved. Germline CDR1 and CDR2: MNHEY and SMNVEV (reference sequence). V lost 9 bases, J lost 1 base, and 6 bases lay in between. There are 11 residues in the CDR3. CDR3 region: CAREGNTEAFF. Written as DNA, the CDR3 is TGTGCCAGGGAGGGGAACACTGAAGCTTTCTTT.

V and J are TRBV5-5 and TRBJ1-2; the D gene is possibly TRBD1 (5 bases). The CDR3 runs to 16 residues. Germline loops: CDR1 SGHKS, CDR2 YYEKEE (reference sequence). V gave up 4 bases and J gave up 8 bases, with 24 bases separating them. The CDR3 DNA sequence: TGTGCCAGCAGCCCCCTTCCGGGGCCCGGGGAGGACGGCTACACCTTC. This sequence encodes CASSPLPGPGEDGYTF.

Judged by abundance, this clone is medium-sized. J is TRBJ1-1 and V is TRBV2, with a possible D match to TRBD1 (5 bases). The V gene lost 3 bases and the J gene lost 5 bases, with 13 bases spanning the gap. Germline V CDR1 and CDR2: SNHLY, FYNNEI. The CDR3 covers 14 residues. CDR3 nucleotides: TGTGCCAGCAGTGAGCAGGGTGGTGCGACTGAAGCTTTCTTT. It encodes CASSEQGGATEAFF.

The CDR3 reads CASSRDRATYEQYF. CDR3 in DNA: TGTGCCAGCAGTCGGGACAGGGCAACCTACGAGCAGTACTTC. The chain is built from TRBV6-5 and TRBJ2-7; TRBD1 matches at 9 bases. Looked up from germline, CDR1 is MNHEY and CDR2 is SVGAGI. V lost 5 bases to trimming and J lost 2 bases; unmatched junction nucleotides: 4. The CDR3 extends over 14 amino acids.

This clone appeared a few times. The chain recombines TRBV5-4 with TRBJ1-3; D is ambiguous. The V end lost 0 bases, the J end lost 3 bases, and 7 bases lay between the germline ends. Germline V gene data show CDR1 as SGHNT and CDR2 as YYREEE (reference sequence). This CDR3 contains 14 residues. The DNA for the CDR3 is TGTGCCAGCAGCTTGGAAGTTGGTGGAAACACCATATATTTT. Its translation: CASSLEVGGNTIYF.

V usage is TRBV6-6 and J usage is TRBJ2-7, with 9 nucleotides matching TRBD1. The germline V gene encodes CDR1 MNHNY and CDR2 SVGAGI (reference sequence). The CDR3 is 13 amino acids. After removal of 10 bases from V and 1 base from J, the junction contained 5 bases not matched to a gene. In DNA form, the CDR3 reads TGTGCCACCTGCGGGACAGGGTCCTACGAGCAGTACTTC. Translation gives CATCGTGSYEQYF.

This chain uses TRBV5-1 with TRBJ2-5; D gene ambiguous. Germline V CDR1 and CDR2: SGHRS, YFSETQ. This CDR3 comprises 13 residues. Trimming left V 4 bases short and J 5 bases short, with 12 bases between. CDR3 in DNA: TGCGCCAGCAGCCCATCCCCCCGGGAGACCCAGTACTTC. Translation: CASSPSPRETQYF.

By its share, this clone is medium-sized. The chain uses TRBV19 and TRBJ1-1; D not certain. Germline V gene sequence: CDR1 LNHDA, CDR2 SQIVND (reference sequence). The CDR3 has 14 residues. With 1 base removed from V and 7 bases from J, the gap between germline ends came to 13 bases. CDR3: CASSIAERQLEAFF. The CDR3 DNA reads TGTGCCAGTAGTATAGCTGAGAGGCAGCTTGAAGCTTTCTTT.

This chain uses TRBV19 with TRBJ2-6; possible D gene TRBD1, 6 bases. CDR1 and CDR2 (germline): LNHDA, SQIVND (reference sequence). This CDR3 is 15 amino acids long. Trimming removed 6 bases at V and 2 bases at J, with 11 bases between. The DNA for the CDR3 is TGTGCCAGTAGGCAGTCAGGGGCTGGGGCCAACGTCCTGACTTTC. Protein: CASRQSGAGANVLTF. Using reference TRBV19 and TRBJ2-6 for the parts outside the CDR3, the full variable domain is DGGITQSPKYLFRKEGQNVTLSCEQNLNHDAMYWYRQDPGQGLRLIYYSQIVNDFQKGDIAEGYSVSREKKESFPLTVTSAQKNPTAFYLCASRQSGAGANVLTFGAGSRLTVL.